The 3 T cell receptor beta chains presented below share a single source sample, sequenced in a study of blood T cell repertoires in COVID-19 (dated by TCRdb to the early 2020s). The method behind the library was the immunoSEQ multiplex PCR assay. The table was pulled from immuneACCESS by TCRdb, which kept in-frame rearrangements only. Such tables lose some clones; where checked, under half of the loss comes from unresolved V genes, and the rest has no known cause. This sample holds under 30,000 clones; 86% were observed only once. The ten largest clones add up to 18% of the sample. Input material: peripheral blood. The receptors stem from a human donor with acute or convalescent COVID-19. The donor label of this sample is uncertain.

This clone was observed once. The CDR3 nucleotides read TGTGCCAGCAGTGAAGGGCGGGATACGCAGTATTTT. Amino acid sequence: CASSEGRDTQYF. This chain connects TRBV2 to TRBJ2-3; no clear D. V lost 1 base, J lost 6 bases, and 5 bases lay in between. This CDR3 contains 12 residues. Germline V gene sequence: CDR1 SNHLY, CDR2 FYNNEI. Drawing the rest from reference TRBV2 and TRBJ2-3, the complete variable domain is EPEVTQTPSHQVTQMGQEVILRCVPISNHLYFYWYRQILGQKVEFLVSFYNNEISEKSEIFDDQFSVERPDGSNFTLKIRSTKLEDSAMYFCASSEGRDTQYFGPGTRLTVL.

The chain recombines TRBV6-6 with TRBJ2-7; TRBD1 matches at 9 bases. CDR3 length equals 14 residues. Germline V gene lookup returns CDR1 MNHNY and CDR2 SVGAGI (reference sequence). Trimming took 6 bases from V and 1 from J; bases not matched to a gene: 4. CDR3 nucleotide sequence: TGTGCCAGCAGCTTGGGACAGGGTTCCTACGAGCAGTACTTC. This gives the protein CASSLGQGSYEQYF.

The J gene is TRBJ2-4, the V gene TRBV7-9; tentatively, D is TRBD2 (6 bases). The V gene lost 5 bases and the J gene lost 0 bases, with 8 bases spanning the gap. The CDR3 runs 14 residues. In germline, CDR1 is SEHNR, CDR2 FQNEAQ (reference sequence). The CDR3 spells CASSLGLAKNIQYF. CDR3 nucleotide sequence: TGTGCCAGCAGCCTGGGACTAGCCAAAAACATTCAGTACTTC.